Below, 19 T cell receptor beta chains from the same sample are listed, as sequenced in a study of PD-1 blockade in mismatch repair-deficient tumors. Repertoires were generated with immunoSEQ multiplex PCR, while TCRdb's copy carries only in-frame clones and drops some. The top ten hold 17% of the sample, which has about 22,000 clones, approximately 84% seen once. This material consisted of peripheral blood, taken 2 weeks after starting pembrolizumab. The receptors derive from an adult with mismatch repair-deficient cancer.

This clone occurred a few times. The chain combines TRBV11-3 with TRBJ2-3, with 7 positions matching TRBD2. Germline V gene lookup returns CDR1 SGHNT and CDR2 YENEEA. Losses at the gene ends were 8 bases for V and 4 bases for J; bases not matched to a gene: 6. CDR3 length: 13 residues. In DNA, the CDR3 is TGTGCCAGCCGACTAGCCGTGGCAGATACGCAGTATTTT. Encoded protein: CASRLAVADTQYF.

V gene TRBV11-3 combines with J gene TRBJ2-3; D is uncertain. The CDR3 runs 11 residues. Germline V gives CDR1 SGHNT, CDR2 YENEEA. Trimming removed 8 bases from V and 3 bases from J, with 6 bases in between. In DNA, the CDR3 is TGTGCCAGCGTCGGAACAGATACGCAGTATTTT. Encoded protein: CASVGTDTQYF.

Concerning this clone: It may be a read error: a sequence one base away is much more abundant. Other DNA sequences within the sample encode an identical CDR3. The chain joins TRBV6-4 to TRBJ2-1; possibly TRBD2 for D (5 bases). The CDR3 contains 15 residues. CDR1 is MRHNA and CDR2 is SNTAGT in the germline V gene. V lost 0 bases, J lost 0 bases, and 6 bases lay in between. In DNA form, the CDR3 reads TGTGCCAGCAGTGACTCGAGCGGCTCCTACAATGAGCAGTTCTTC. As protein: CASSDSSGSYNEQFF.

V gene TRBV5-1 combines with J gene TRBJ2-7; D might be TRBD2 (6 bases). Germline assignment: CDR1 SGHRS and CDR2 YFSETQ. The CDR3 runs 15 residues. V lost 1 base, J lost 2 bases, and 13 bases lay in between. CDR3 bases: TGCGCCAGCAGCTTGACGGGAGCCACCACCTACGAGCAGTACTTC. It codes for CASSLTGATTYEQYF.

The chain links TRBV11-3 to TRBJ2-2; D perhaps matches TRBD2 (5 bases). Trimming shortened V by 0 bases and J by 5 bases, and 10 bases separated the two germline ends. CDR3 size: 15 residues. CDR1 SGHNT and CDR2 YENEEA come from the germline V gene. The CDR3 sequence: CASSLDGLATGELFF. CDR3 coding DNA: TGTGCCAGCAGCTTAGATGGGCTAGCAACCGGGGAGCTGTTTTTT.

There are a few counts of this clone. This chain links TRBV2 with TRBJ2-7, with TRBD1 matching 7 bases. The CDR3 consists of 13 residues. Germline V gene lookup returns CDR1 SNHLY and CDR2 FYNNEI. V was pared by 4 bases and J by 3 bases, with 3 bases of the junction left unmatched. CDR3 protein: CASSGTGHYEQYF. The CDR3 DNA reads TGTGCCAGCAGTGGGACAGGACACTACGAGCAGTACTTC.

The V call is TRBV4-3, the J call TRBJ1-4; no firm D call. CDR3 size: 15 residues. The V and J ends lost 0 bases and 8 bases respectively, with 13 bases between them. The germline V gene has CDR1 LGHNA and CDR2 YSLEER. CDR3 loop: CASSQDGNWGEKLFF. Written as DNA, the CDR3 is TGCGCCAGCAGCCAAGATGGCAATTGGGGAGAAAAACTGTTTTTT.

The chain carries TRBV29-1 and TRBJ1-2, with a possible D match to TRBD1 (5 bases). V lost 2 bases and J 4 bases, leaving 17 bases between the germline ends. The CDR3 extends over 15 amino acids. From germline, CDR1 is SQVTM and CDR2 ANQGSEA. The CDR3 here is CSVESHAGSSYGYTF. The CDR3 DNA is TGCAGCGTTGAATCGCATGCAGGGTCTTCCTATGGCTACACCTTC.

The chain joins TRBV11-3 to TRBJ2-2; 12 bases fit TRBD2. V lost 4 bases and J lost 2; bases outside the gene matches: 11. The CDR3 is 19 amino acids. Germline loops: CDR1 SGHNT, CDR2 YENEEA. In nucleotides, the CDR3 is TGTGCCAGCAGCTCCCGACTAGCGGGAGAACGAACAAACACCGGGGAGCTGTTTTTT. As protein: CASSSRLAGERTNTGELFF. Looking up the rest from reference TRBV11-3 and TRBJ2-2 gives the full variable domain: EAGVVQSPRYKIIEKKQPVAFWCNPISGHNTLYWYLQNLGQGPELLIRYENEEAVDDSQLPKDRFSAERLKGVDSTLKIQPAELGDSAVYLCASSSRLAGERTNTGELFFGEGSRLTVL.

The chain carries TRBV28 and TRBJ2-7; TRBD1 matches at 9 bases. The J segment lost 0 bases and the V segment lost 8 bases, leaving 8 bases of the junction unmatched. The CDR3 is made up of 15 amino acids. The germline V gene has CDR1 MDHEN and CDR2 SYDVKM. Here the CDR3 DNA reads TGTGCCAGCGGTACAGGGGGCGGGACCTCCTACGAGCAGTACTTC. This encodes CASGTGGGTSYEQYF.

This clone showed up just once. The rearrangement links TRBV6-5 to TRBJ2-7; perhaps TRBD2 as D (6 bases). CDR3 length equals 12 residues. Germline-derived CDR1 and CDR2 are MNHEY and SVGAGI. V shed 9 bases and J shed 3 bases, with 12 bases lying between them. CDR3 DNA sequence: TGTGCCAGTGGGACTGAGATCTACGAGCAGTACTTC. It encodes CASGTEIYEQYF.

The V and J genes are TRBV4-1 and TRBJ2-1; 9 positions agree with TRBD2. The CDR3 sequence is 17 residues long. V lost 2 bases to trimming and J lost 8 bases; unmatched junction nucleotides: 13. Per germline, CDR1 MGHRA and CDR2 YSYEKL. CDR3 DNA: TGCGCCAGCAGCCAACGTCTAGCGGGAATTGTTGTCGATGAGCAGTTCTTC. Its translation is CASSQRLAGIVVDEQFF.

This chain uses TRBV4-1 with TRBJ2-1; D is perhaps TRBD2 (5 bases). Trimming pared 3 bases from V and 3 bases from J, leaving 18 bases between. There are 17 residues in the CDR3. CDR1 MGHRA and CDR2 YSYEKL come from the germline V gene. CDR3 residues: CASSHQDFVGNYNEQFF. In DNA form, the CDR3 reads TGCGCCAGCAGCCACCAGGACTTTGTAGGGAACTACAATGAGCAGTTCTTC.

This rearrangement joins TRBV6-1 to TRBJ2-1, with D perhaps matching TRBD2 (6 bases). Trimming stripped 0 bases from V and 8 bases from J, with 14 bases between. This CDR3 has 15 residues. Germline CDR1 MNHNS, CDR2 SASEGT. CDR3: CASSEASGGVDEQFF. Here the CDR3 DNA reads TGTGCCAGCAGTGAAGCCTCCGGCGGGGTCGATGAGCAGTTCTTC.

This chain connects TRBV28 to TRBJ2-7; 7 bases align to TRBD1. CDR3 length: 12 residues. In germline, CDR1 is MDHEN, CDR2 SYDVKM. Trimming took 6 bases from V and 7 from J; bases not matched to a gene: 6. CDR3 protein: CASRKGAWEQYF. In nucleotides, the CDR3 is TGTGCCAGCAGAAAGGGGGCCTGGGAGCAGTACTTC.

This clone was counted once. V usage is TRBV28 and J usage is TRBJ2-2; D remains ambiguous. Germline V gene data show CDR1 as MDHEN and CDR2 as SYDVKM. V lost 8 bases and J lost 6, with 10 bases in between. The CDR3 runs 12 residues. The CDR3 sequence: CASGLVAGELFF. The CDR3, as DNA: TGTGCCAGCGGATTAGTGGCCGGGGAGCTGTTTTTT.

The chain links TRBV7-9 to TRBJ1-1; D is undetermined. The CDR3 is 14 residues long. From germline, CDR1 is SEHNR and CDR2 FQNEAQ (reference sequence). V dropped 6 bases and J dropped 2 bases, with 13 bases sitting between them. Here the CDR3 reads CASSSRTQNTEAFF. Here the CDR3 DNA reads TGTGCCAGCAGTAGTAGGACCCAAAACACTGAAGCTTTCTTT.

The CDR3 here is CASSQDSLQETQYF. CDR3 bases: TGCGCCAGCAGCCAAGATTCGCTACAAGAGACCCAGTACTTC. This chain joins TRBV4-3 and TRBJ2-5; D is unresolved. CDR1 is LGHNA and CDR2 is YSLEER in the germline V gene. There are 14 residues in the CDR3. Trimming stripped 0 bases from V and 2 bases from J, with 7 bases between.

The chain has TRBV9 and TRBJ1-3; a possible D gene is TRBD1 (5 bases). V was shortened by 0 bases and J by 4 bases, with 11 bases between the two germline ends. Germline CDR1 is SGDLS and CDR2 is YYNGEE. This CDR3 region has 15 residues. Here the CDR3 DNA reads TGTGCCAGCAGCGTAGGGGCAGGGTCAGGAAACACCATATATTTT. It is translated as CASSVGAGSGNTIYF.